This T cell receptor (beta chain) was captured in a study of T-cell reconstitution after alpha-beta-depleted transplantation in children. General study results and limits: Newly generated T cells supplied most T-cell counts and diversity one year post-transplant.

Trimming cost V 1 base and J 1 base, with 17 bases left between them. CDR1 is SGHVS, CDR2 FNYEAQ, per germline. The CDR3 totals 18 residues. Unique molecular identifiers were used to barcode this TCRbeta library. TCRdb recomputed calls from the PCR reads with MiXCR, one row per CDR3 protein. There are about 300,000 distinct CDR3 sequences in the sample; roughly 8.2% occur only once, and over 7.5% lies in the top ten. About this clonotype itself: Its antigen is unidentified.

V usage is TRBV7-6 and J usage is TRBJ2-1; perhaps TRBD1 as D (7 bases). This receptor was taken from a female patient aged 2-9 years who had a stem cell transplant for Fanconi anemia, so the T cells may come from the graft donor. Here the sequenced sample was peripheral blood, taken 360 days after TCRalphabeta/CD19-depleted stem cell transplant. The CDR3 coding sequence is TGTGCCAGCAGCTTAGTATCGCCGGGGGACAGTTCCTACAATGAGCAGTTCTTC. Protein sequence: CASSLVSPGDSSYNEQFF.